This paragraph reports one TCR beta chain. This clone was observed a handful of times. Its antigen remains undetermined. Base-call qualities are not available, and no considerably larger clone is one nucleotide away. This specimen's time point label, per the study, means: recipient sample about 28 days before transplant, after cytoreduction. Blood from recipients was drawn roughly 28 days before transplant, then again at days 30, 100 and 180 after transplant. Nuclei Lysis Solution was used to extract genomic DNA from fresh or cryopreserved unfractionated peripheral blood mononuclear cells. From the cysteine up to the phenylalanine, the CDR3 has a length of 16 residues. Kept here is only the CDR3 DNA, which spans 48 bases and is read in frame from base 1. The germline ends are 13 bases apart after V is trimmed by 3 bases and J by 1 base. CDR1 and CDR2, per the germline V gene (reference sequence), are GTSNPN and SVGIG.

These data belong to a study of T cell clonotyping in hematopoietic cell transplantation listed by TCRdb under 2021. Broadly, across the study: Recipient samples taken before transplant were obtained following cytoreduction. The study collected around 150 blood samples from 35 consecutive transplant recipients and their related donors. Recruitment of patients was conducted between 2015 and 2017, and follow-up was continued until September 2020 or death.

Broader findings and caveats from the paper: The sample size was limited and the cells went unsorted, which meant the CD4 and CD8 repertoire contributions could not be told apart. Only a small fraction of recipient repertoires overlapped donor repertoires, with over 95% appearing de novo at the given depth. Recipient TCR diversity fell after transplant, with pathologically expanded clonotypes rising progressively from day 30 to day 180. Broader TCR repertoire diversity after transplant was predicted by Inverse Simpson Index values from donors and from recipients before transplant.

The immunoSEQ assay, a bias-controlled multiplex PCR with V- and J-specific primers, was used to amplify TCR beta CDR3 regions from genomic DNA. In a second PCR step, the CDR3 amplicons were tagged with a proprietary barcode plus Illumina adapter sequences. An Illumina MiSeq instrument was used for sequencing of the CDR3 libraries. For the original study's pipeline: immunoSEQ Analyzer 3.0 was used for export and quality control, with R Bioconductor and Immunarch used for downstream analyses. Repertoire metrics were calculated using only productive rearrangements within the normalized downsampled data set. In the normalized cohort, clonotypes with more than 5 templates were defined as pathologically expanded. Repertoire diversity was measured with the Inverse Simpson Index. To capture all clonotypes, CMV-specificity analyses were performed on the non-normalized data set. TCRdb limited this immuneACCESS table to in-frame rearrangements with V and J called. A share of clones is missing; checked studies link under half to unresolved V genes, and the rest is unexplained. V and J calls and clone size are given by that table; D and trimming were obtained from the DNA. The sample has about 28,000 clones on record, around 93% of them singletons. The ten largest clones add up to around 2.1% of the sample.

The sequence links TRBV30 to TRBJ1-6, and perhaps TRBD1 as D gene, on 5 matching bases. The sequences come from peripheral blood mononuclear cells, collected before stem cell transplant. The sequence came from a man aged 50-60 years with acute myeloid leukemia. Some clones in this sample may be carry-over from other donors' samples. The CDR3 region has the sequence CAWRQRRGSYNSPLHF. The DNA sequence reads TGTGCCTGGAGGCAAAGGCGGGGGTCCTATAATTCACCCCTCCACTTT.